This T cell receptor beta chain was found in a study of identical twins (dated by TCRdb to the mid-2010s). Some background on the complete study: To test whether fetal clonotypes persist, the study used deep sequencing on TCR alpha and beta repertoires from monozygotic twins, unrelated adults of various ages, and cord blood. To rule out contamination, replicate twin experiments were performed at different times with different library preparation protocols. The paper's findings and limits, for the study overall: In beta out-of-frame sequences, excess twin sharing was weaker, because having fewer shared sequences lowered the signal-to-noise ratio. Invariant T cells such as MAIT and iNKT could partly confound zero-insertion analyses, although diverse VJ usage argued against such confounding for most clonotypes. Compared with coincidental sharing between unrelated individuals, out-of-frame TCR alpha sequences shared between twins had an excess of sequences with low generation probability. Because the same donors could not be followed over many years, the conclusions depended on cross-sectional statistical analysis. Abundant cord blood beta clonotypes had fewer insertions, young adult naive repertoires showed a similar but weaker trend, and memory repertoires showed no such trend. In monozygotic twins, out-of-frame TCR alpha sharing was systematically underestimated by recombination models, although the models agreed with sharing between unrelated individuals.

The CDR3 sequence holds 16 residues, the cysteine and phenylalanine included. Only CDR3 DNA is held: 48 bases, read in frame from base 1. V and J lose 2 bases and 1 base, and a span of 13 bases separates them. Taken from the germline V gene (reference sequence), the CDR1 and CDR2 loops are SEHNR and FQNEAQ. All donors were healthy Caucasians. The twin cohort comprised three pairs of female monozygotic twins, all aged roughly 18 to 29 years. CD4+ and CD8+ T cell populations were isolated with positive isolation kits from Invitrogen. The library was produced with 5' RACE. Sequencing was carried out with an Illumina HiSeq 2000. Template switching added a universal primer binding site, and the final cDNA carried a unique molecular identifier that allowed TCR cDNA molecules to be counted accurately. Specific primers in the conserved constant-segment region were used to synthesize first-strand cDNA for the TCR alpha and beta chains. To control for contamination, every cDNA library carried two barcodes: a SMART-Mk sample barcode plus Illumina barcodes. Two successive PCR steps introduced TruSeq adapter sequences along with Illumina sample barcodes. The TCR alpha and beta cDNA libraries were sequenced on the Illumina HiSeq platform using custom primers. From the authors' description of their analysis: Raw reads were processed with MiGEC to extract unique molecular identifiers, and MiXCR was used to determine CDR3 positions. Recombination models were inferred per individual with the repgenHMM and IGoR tools using an EM algorithm. The tcR package in R was used for shared clonotype analysis, with sharing normalized by the product of cloneset sizes. Out-of-frame nonproductive sequences were analyzed to study raw recombination free of thymic and clonal selection effects. TCRdb's own reprocessing of the public reads used fastp at Q25 and MiXCR and kept productive beta chains. Rows merge per CDR3 protein into single entries with the most common DNA and genes. These V and J calls rely on TCRdb rather than the paper's analysis. The sample has 500,000 or so distinct CDR3 sequences on record, around 20% of them singletons. 0.91% of the sample belongs to the ten largest clones.

About this clonotype: What antigen it recognizes has not been identified. There are no base qualities to consult, and no much larger clone falls within one base.

These same data were also listed under a study on T cells expressing NK-cell markers. In that second paper, the authors write: Under 10 donors provided sorted CD3+CD56+NKG2C+, CD3+CD56+NKG2C- and CD3+CD56-NKG2C+ T-cell subsets, whose TCR beta-chain repertoires were profiled. Among the eight sequenced donors, seven were HCMV-seropositive and one was HCMV-seronegative. In several experiments an anti-gammadeltaTCR antibody was added to restrict sorting to alphabetaTCR-expressing T cells. In more than five donors, the dominant CD3+CD56+NKG2C+ clonotypes ranked among the top 10 CD8+ clonotypes, making up about 1.0-8% of CD8+ T cells. Those dominant clonotypes were again the most abundant among CD3+CD56-NKG2C+ cells in several donors, at roughly 25-65%. It remained unclear whether the expanded NKG2C-expressing T cell clones were specific for HCMV antigens. All eight donors whose samples were sequenced were randomly selected healthy volunteers, three of them men and five women. HCMV serostatus was determined by detecting HCMV-specific IgG in serum with a commercial ELISA kit. MIGEC was used to demultiplex reads and group the reads by UMI, and MiTCR was used to assemble and quantify clonotypes. To exclude erroneous sequences, only TCR cDNA sequences supported by at least two reads were retained. The tcR package was used for downstream repertoire analysis, with clonotypes matched between fractions based on CDR3 nucleotide sequence plus V segment. VDJmatch was used to annotate antigen specificity against VDJdb, with one amino acid substitution in CDR3 permitted.

The sequenced sample consisted of CD4+ T cells sorted from blood. The origin of this receptor is a woman aged 18 to 35 in good health. The V gene is TRBV7-9 and the J gene is TRBJ2-3; TRBD2 might be the D gene, on 5 matching bases. At the DNA level, the sequence is TGTGCCAGCAGCTTACTGGACTTGTATCGCACAGATACGCAGTATTTT. Its coded protein is CASSLLDLYRTDTQYF.